The 31 T cell receptor beta chains given below trace back to one sample, sequenced in a study of blood T cell repertoires in COVID-19 (dated by TCRdb to between 2020 and 2021). The library relied on the immunoSEQ multiplex PCR assay. TCRdb re-hosts the immuneACCESS table, in-frame sequences only. Its copies lack some clones; in the studies checked, an unresolved V gene accounts for under half of them, and the cause for the rest is not known. This sample is represented by roughly 150,000 clones; 70% to 90% of them were singletons. Approximately 4.5% of the sample is held by the ten biggest clonotypes. The sequenced sample was PBMCs or T cells enriched from blood (not recorded which). The receptors stem from a man over 45 who had recovered from COVID-19.

Only one count was recorded for this clone. J is TRBJ1-5 and V is TRBV2; 10 bases line up with TRBD1. This CDR3 has 15 amino acids. Germline values: CDR1 SNHLY, CDR2 FYNNEI. J lost 3 bases, V lost 6 bases, and 5 bases had no gene match. For the CDR3, the DNA is TGTGCCAGCAGCCGACAGGGGGCGAACAATCAGCCCCAGCATTTT. Amino acids: CASSRQGANNQPQHF.

This chain joins TRBV6-2 or TRBV6-3 and TRBJ2-1; no definite D call. Deletions cut 2 bases from V and 8 bases from J, with 7 bases between. This CDR3 has 12 amino acids. Looked up from germline, CDR1 is MNHEY and CDR2 is SVGEGT. This CDR3 is CASSYPVDEQFF. The CDR3 DNA is TGTGCCAGCAGTTACCCGGTGGATGAGCAGTTCTTC.

The V and J genes are TRBV4-1 and TRBJ1-2, with 9 bases that match TRBD1. Per the germline V gene, CDR1 is MGHRA and CDR2 is YSYEKL. V trimming: 3 bases; J trimming: 7 bases; junction bases outside the gene matches: 3. The CDR3 is 13 amino acids. The CDR3 nucleotides read TGCGCCAGCAGCCATGGGACAGGGATTGGCTACACCTTC. Its protein is CASSHGTGIGYTF.

V usage is TRBV5-4 and J usage is TRBJ2-2; tentatively, D is TRBD2 (5 bases). Trimming left V 1 base short and J 1 base short, with 11 bases between. CDR3 length: 16 amino acids. Germline V gene data show CDR1 as SGHNT and CDR2 as YYREEE (reference sequence). CDR3 sequence: CASSLPPGMNTGELFF. CDR3 nucleotide sequence: TGTGCCAGCAGCTTGCCTCCGGGGATGAACACCGGGGAGCTGTTTTTT. The full variable domain, its missing parts supplied by reference TRBV5-4 and TRBJ2-2, is ETGVTQSPTHLIKTRGQQVTLRCSSQSGHNTVSWYQQALGQGPQFIFQYYREEENGRGNFPPRFSGLQFPNYSSELNVNALELDDSALYLCASSLPPGMNTGELFFGEGSRLTVL.

J is TRBJ1-5 and V is TRBV27; TRBD1 matches at 8 bases. The ends lost 7 bases at V and 10 bases at J; junction bases unmatched: 6. The length of the CDR3 is 12 residues. Germline CDR1 is MNHEY and CDR2 is SMNVEV (reference sequence). This CDR3 reads CASKIAGGPQHF. In DNA, the CDR3 is TGTGCCAGCAAAATCGCAGGGGGCCCCCAGCATTTT.

The chain is built from TRBV4-2 and TRBJ1-2; 7 bases fit TRBD1. The CDR3 consists of 14 residues. Per the germline V gene, CDR1 is LGHNA and CDR2 is YNFKEQ. V dropped 5 bases and J dropped 8; count of bases not matched to a gene: 11. CDR3: CASSEVTGSYGYTF. The CDR3 nucleotides read TGTGCCAGCAGCGAGGTGACAGGGTCGTACGGCTACACCTTC.

With regard to this clone: The same CDR3 is also encoded by other DNA sequences in this sample. The V call is TRBV5-1, the J call TRBJ2-5; perhaps TRBD1 as D (6 bases). The V gene's germline CDR1 is SGHRS and CDR2 YFSETQ. This CDR3 is 13 amino acids long. The V and J ends lost 2 bases and 2 bases respectively, with 7 bases between them. The CDR3 DNA reads as TGCGCCAGCAGCTTTCAGGGGCAAGAGACCCAGTACTTC. This encodes CASSFQGQETQYF.

This clone appeared a few times. The chain carries TRBV7-3 and TRBJ2-2; D gene ambiguous. V dropped 4 bases and J dropped 4 bases, with 13 bases sitting between them. Germline V gene sequence: CDR1 SGHTA, CDR2 FQGTGA. This CDR3 comprises 15 residues. The CDR3: CASSSMARGTGELFF. The CDR3 DNA reads as TGTGCCAGCAGCTCGATGGCTAGAGGCACCGGGGAGCTGTTTTTT.

This clone was seen a few times. CDR3 amino acids: CASSRMEEIGTVNYGYTF. CDR3 DNA sequence: TGTGCCAGCAGCCGCATGGAGGAGATCGGGACAGTTAACTATGGCTACACCTTC. J is TRBJ1-2 and V is TRBV14, with 7 bases identical to TRBD1. The CDR3 consists of 18 residues. CDR1 is SGHDN, CDR2 FVKESK, per germline. Trimming took 4 bases from V and 1 from J; bases not matched to a gene: 15. The full variable domain, its missing parts supplied by reference TRBV14 and TRBJ1-2, is EAGVTQFPSHSVIEKGQTVTLRCDPISGHDNLYWYRRVMGKEIKFLLHFVKESKQDESGMPNNRFLAERTGGTYSTLKVQPAELEDSGVYFCASSRMEEIGTVNYGYTFGSGTRLTVV.

This chain connects TRBV5-1 to TRBJ2-1; 8 bases fit TRBD1. After removal of 3 bases from V and 8 bases from J, the junction contained 7 bases not matched to a gene. The CDR3 runs 14 residues. Germline V gene sequence: CDR1 SGHRS, CDR2 YFSETQ. CDR3 in amino acids: CASSSRTGMDEQFF. CDR3 nucleotides: TGCGCCAGCAGCTCCAGGACAGGGATGGATGAGCAGTTCTTC.

This chain links TRBV7-9 with TRBJ1-5; 8 bases agree with TRBD1. V trimming: 6 bases; J trimming: 2 bases; junction bases outside the gene matches: 12. CDR1 and CDR2 (germline): SEHNR, FQNEAQ (reference sequence). The CDR3 is 17 amino acids. In DNA form, the CDR3 reads TGTGCCAGCAGTCCCGGACAGGGATCGTCGGGCAATCAGCCCCAGCATTTT. The encoded protein is CASSPGQGSSGNQPQHF.

The chain carries TRBV7-3 and TRBJ2-1; D is uncertain. Trimming pared 0 bases from V and 0 bases from J, leaving 9 bases between. CDR1 is SGHTA and CDR2 is FQGTGA in the germline V gene. The CDR3 contains 16 residues. CDR3 bases: TGTGCCAGCAGCTTAACGGCCCCCAGCTCCTACAATGAGCAGTTCTTC. This codes for CASSLTAPSSYNEQFF.

CDR3: CASSSVQVIYEQYF. The CDR3 DNA is TGTGCCAGCAGTTCCGTACAGGTTATATACGAGCAGTACTTC. The rearrangement uses TRBV28 and TRBJ2-7; D may be TRBD1 (5 bases). CDR1 and CDR2 (germline): MDHEN, SYDVKM. This CDR3 contains 14 residues. The V end was cut by 4 bases, the J end by 4 bases, with 14 bases between.

This clone was seen only once. The chain couples TRBV11-2 to TRBJ2-2, with TRBD1 identical over 7 bases. J lost 4 bases, V lost 2 bases, and 10 bases had no gene match. Germline values: CDR1 SGHAT, CDR2 FQNNGV. The CDR3 loop spans 17 amino acids. CDR3 region: CASSLSFGTAGTGELFF. In DNA form, the CDR3 reads TGTGCCAGCAGCTTATCCTTCGGGACAGCAGGCACCGGGGAGCTGTTTTTT. The full variable domain, rest sourced from reference TRBV11-2 and TRBJ2-2, is EAGVAQSPRYKIIEKRQSVAFWCNPISGHATLYWYQQILGQGPKLLIQFQNNGVVDDSQLPKDRFSAERLKGVDSTLKIQPAKLEDSAVYLCASSLSFGTAGTGELFFGEGSRLTVL.

The V call is TRBV7-2, the J call TRBJ1-2; D might be TRBD1 (6 bases). The V gene lost 5 bases and the J gene lost 8 bases, with 18 bases spanning the gap. CDR1 is SGHTA, CDR2 FQGNSA, per germline. There are 14 residues in the CDR3. CDR3 nucleotide sequence: TGTGCCAGCAGCCTCCTCGGGCAGGGGCGAGGCTACACCTTC. Translated, it gives CASSLLGQGRGYTF.

This clone was seen a single time. The chain is built from TRBV10-3 and TRBJ2-1; 8 bases are a match to TRBD1. Germline V gene sequence: CDR1 ENHRY, CDR2 SYGVKD. The V segment lost 4 bases and the J segment 8 bases; nucleotides outside the gene matches: 10. This CDR3 comprises 15 residues. CDR3 amino acids: CAISGVQQGVDEQFF. In DNA form, the CDR3 reads TGTGCCATCAGTGGTGTCCAACAGGGGGTAGATGAGCAGTTCTTC.

This sequence joins TRBV11-3 and TRBJ2-7; 14 nucleotides line up with TRBD2. The CDR3 has 19 residues. V shed 5 bases, J shed 3 bases, and the junction held 15 bases outside the gene matches. CDR1 SGHNT and CDR2 YENEEA come from the germline V gene. The CDR3 bases are TGTGCCAGCAGCGGCCGACTAGCGGGGGGGCCTCCAAAGATCTACGAGCAGTACGTC. Amino acid sequence: CASSGRLAGGPPKIYEQYV.

The chain is built from TRBV10-3 and TRBJ2-7; tentatively, D is TRBD2 (6 bases). The germline V and J ends were trimmed by 3 bases and 2 bases, with 11 bases remaining between them. Germline CDR1 is ENHRY and CDR2 is SYGVKD. The CDR3 has 14 amino acids. The chain's CDR3 is CAISEMRGAYEQYV. The CDR3, as DNA: TGTGCCATCAGTGAAATGCGGGGAGCCTACGAGCAGTACGTC.

The chain is built from TRBV28 and TRBJ1-2; TRBD1 matches at 9 bases. Per the germline V gene, CDR1 is MDHEN and CDR2 is SYDVKM. The CDR3 length is 12 residues. J was trimmed by 11 bases and V by 5 bases; bases with no gene match: 6. The CDR3 DNA is TGTGCCAGCAGTGACCCGGGACAGGGATACACCTTC. Translating gives CASSDPGQGYTF.

The chain links TRBV15 to TRBJ2-1; D remains ambiguous. The CDR3 length is 17 residues. Germline V gene lookup returns CDR1 LNHNV and CDR2 YYDKDF (reference sequence). Deletions cut 0 bases from V and 0 bases from J, with 12 bases between. Written as DNA, the CDR3 is TGTGCCACCAGCAGAGATTCGCCGTATAGCTCCTACAATGAGCAGTTCTTC. Translation: CATSRDSPYSSYNEQFF. The entire variable domain, with the rest obtained from reference TRBV15 and TRBJ2-1, is as follows: DAMVIQNPRYQVTQFGKPVTLSCSQTLNHNVMYWYQQKSSQAPKLLFHYYDKDFNNEADTPDNFQSRRPNTSFCFLDIRSPGLGDTAMYLCATSRDSPYSSYNEQFFGPGTRLTVL.

The chain employs TRBV27 and TRBJ1-2; the match to TRBD1 covers 7 bases. With 6 bases clipped from V and 7 bases from J, the junction kept 8 bases outside the gene matches. The V gene's germline CDR1 is MNHEY and CDR2 SMNVEV (reference sequence). CDR3 length equals 13 residues. As DNA, the CDR3 is TGTGCCAGCAGCCCGACAGGGCAGCGTGGCTACACCTTC. It yields the protein CASSPTGQRGYTF.

The V call is TRBV7-2, the J call TRBJ2-7; the match to TRBD2 covers 7 bases. The CDR3 has 15 residues. Germline V gene lookup returns CDR1 SGHTA and CDR2 FQGNSA. Trimming took 3 bases from V and 2 from J; bases not matched to a gene: 7. The CDR3 DNA is TGTGCCAGCAGCTTTGTATGGGGGGGTGCCTACGAGCAGTACTTC. It translates to CASSFVWGGAYEQYF.

This sequence joins TRBV6-5 and TRBJ1-2; D ambiguous. Germline V gene sequence: CDR1 MNHEY, CDR2 SVGAGI. With 6 bases removed from V and 4 bases from J, the gap between germline ends came to 18 bases. CDR3 length equals 15 residues. CDR3 sequence reads: CASRQAAHTSYGYTF. In nucleotides, the CDR3 is TGTGCCAGCAGGCAGGCGGCGCACACTAGCTATGGCTACACCTTC.

The V call is TRBV3-1 (or the pseudogene TRBV3-2), the J call TRBJ1-5; 8 bases are shared with TRBD1. This CDR3 contains 13 residues. Per the germline V gene, CDR1 is LGHDT and CDR2 is YNNKEL (reference sequence). V lost 9 bases, J lost 6 bases, and 7 bases stayed unmatched. CDR3 residues: CARGDRISQPQHF. The CDR3 nucleotides are TGTGCCAGGGGGGACAGGATTAGTCAGCCCCAGCATTTT.

The V and J genes are TRBV6-5 and TRBJ1-6, with TRBD1 as a possible D gene (6 bases). The CDR3 contains 13 residues. V was cut by 6 bases and J by 8 bases, with 11 bases left in between. Germline V lookup: CDR1 MNHEY, CDR2 SVGAGI. Here the CDR3 DNA reads TGTGCCAGCAGAGCCTCAGGGGATTCACCCCTCCACTTT. It encodes CASRASGDSPLHF.

This clone was picked up one time. The chain uses TRBV6-5 and TRBJ2-2; 11 nucleotides line up with TRBD1. The CDR3 is 14 amino acids. The V segment lost 6 bases and the J segment 7 bases; nucleotides outside the gene matches: 4. Germline V gene sequence: CDR1 MNHEY, CDR2 SVGAGI. The DNA for the CDR3 is TGTGCCAGCAGGCCGGACAGGGGGCGCGGGGAGCTGTTTTTT. This translates into CASRPDRGRGELFF.

The gene calls are TRBV6-5 and TRBJ1-2, with D possibly being TRBD1 (5 bases). Germline V gene data show CDR1 as MNHEY and CDR2 as SVGAGI. This CDR3 region has 14 residues. Trimming cost V 7 bases and J 4 bases, with 16 bases left between them. In DNA, the CDR3 is TGTGCCAGCACCCCCAACGGGGGATCCTATGGCTACACCTTC. Translating gives CASTPNGGSYGYTF.

The gene calls are TRBV5-6 and TRBJ2-7; D call uncertain. The V gene lost 1 base and the J gene lost 2 bases, with 10 bases spanning the gap. The CDR3 spans 14 residues. CDR1 SGHDT and CDR2 YYEEEE come from the germline V gene. The CDR3 bases are TGTGCCAGCAGCTTGAAACAGTACACCTACGAGCAGTACGTC. This translates into CASSLKQYTYEQYV.

The chain employs TRBV9 and TRBJ1-1; 7 bases line up with TRBD1. Trimming at V came to 0 bases and at J to 0 bases, leaving 5 bases not matched to a gene. In germline, CDR1 is SGDLS, CDR2 YYNGEE. This CDR3 comprises 16 residues. This CDR3 reads CASSVGDSRMNTEAFF. The CDR3 DNA reads TGTGCCAGCAGCGTAGGGGACAGCCGGATGAACACTGAAGCTTTCTTT.

The chain couples TRBV20-1 to TRBJ2-7; D is unclear. CDR1 is DFQATT and CDR2 is SNEGSKA in the germline V gene (reference sequence). V lost 3 bases and J lost 0, with 12 bases in between. The CDR3 consists of 14 residues. The CDR3, as DNA: TGCAGTGCTAGTCACGACAAGTCCTCCTACGAGCAGTACGTC. This encodes CSASHDKSSYEQYV.

This clone was seen only once. CDR3: CASSLRTGPEYNEQFF. The CDR3 coding sequence is TGTGCCAGCAGCTTGCGGACAGGCCCTGAGTACAATGAGCAGTTCTTC. The rearrangement uses TRBV5-4 and TRBJ2-1, with TRBD1 identical over 7 bases. Trimming at V came to 1 base and at J to 4 bases, leaving 8 bases not matched to a gene. The CDR3 covers 16 residues. Germline V gene sequence: CDR1 SGHNT, CDR2 YYREEE (reference sequence).